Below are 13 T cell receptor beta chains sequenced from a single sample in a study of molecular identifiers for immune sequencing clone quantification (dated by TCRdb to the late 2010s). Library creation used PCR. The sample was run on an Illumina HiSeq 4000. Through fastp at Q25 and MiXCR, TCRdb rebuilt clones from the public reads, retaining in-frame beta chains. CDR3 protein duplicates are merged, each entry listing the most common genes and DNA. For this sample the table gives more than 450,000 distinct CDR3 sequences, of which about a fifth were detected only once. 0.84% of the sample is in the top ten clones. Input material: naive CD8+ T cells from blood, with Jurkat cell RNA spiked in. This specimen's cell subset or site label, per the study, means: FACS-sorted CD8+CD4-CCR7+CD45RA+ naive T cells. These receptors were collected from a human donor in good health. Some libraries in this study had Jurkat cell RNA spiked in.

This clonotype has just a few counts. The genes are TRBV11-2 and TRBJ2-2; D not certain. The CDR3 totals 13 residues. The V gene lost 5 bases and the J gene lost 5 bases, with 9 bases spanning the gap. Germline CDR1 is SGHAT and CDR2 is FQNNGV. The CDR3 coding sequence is TGTGCCAGCAGCCACGGACCGACCGGGGAGCTGTTTTTT. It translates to CASSHGPTGELFF. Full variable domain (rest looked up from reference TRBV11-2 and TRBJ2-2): EAGVAQSPRYKIIEKRQSVAFWCNPISGHATLYWYQQILGQGPKLLIQFQNNGVVDDSQLPKDRFSAERLKGVDSTLKIQPAKLEDSAVYLCASSHGPTGELFFGEGSRLTVL.

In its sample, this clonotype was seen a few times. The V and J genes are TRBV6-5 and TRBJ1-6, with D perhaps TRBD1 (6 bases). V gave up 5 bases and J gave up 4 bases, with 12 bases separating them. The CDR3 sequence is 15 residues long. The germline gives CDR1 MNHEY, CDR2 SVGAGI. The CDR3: CASSPETGYNSPLHF. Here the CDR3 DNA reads TGTGCCAGCAGTCCGGAGACAGGTTATAATTCACCCCTCCACTTT.

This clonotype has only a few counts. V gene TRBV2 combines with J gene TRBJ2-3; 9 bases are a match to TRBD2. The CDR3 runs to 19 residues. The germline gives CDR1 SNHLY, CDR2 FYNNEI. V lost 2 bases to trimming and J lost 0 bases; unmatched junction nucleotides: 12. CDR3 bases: TGTGCCAGCAGTGAAATTTGGCTAGCGGGGTCCTCTAGCACAGATACGCAGTATTTT. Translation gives CASSEIWLAGSSSTDTQYF.

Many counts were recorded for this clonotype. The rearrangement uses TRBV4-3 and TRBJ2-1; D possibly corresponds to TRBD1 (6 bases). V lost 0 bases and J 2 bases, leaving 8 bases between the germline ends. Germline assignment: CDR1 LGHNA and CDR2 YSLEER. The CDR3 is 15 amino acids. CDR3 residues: CASSQDDRPYNEQFF. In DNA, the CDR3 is TGCGCCAGCAGCCAAGATGACAGGCCCTACAATGAGCAGTTCTTC.

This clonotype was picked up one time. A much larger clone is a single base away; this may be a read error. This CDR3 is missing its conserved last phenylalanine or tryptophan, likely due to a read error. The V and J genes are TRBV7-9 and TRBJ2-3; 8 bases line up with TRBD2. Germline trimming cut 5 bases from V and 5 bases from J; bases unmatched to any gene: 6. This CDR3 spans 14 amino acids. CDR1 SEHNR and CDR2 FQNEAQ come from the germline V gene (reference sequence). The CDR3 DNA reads TGTGCCAGCAGCAAGGGACTAGAGGTAGATACGCAGTATTCT. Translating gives CASSKGLEVDTQYS.

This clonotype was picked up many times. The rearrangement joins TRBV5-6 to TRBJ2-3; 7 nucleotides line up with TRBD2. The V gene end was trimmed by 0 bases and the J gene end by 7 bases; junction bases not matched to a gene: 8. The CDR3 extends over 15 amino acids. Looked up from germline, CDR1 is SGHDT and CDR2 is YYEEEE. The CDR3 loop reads CASSLALRELYTQYF. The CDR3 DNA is TGTGCCAGCAGCTTGGCCTTGCGGGAGTTGTATACGCAGTATTTT.

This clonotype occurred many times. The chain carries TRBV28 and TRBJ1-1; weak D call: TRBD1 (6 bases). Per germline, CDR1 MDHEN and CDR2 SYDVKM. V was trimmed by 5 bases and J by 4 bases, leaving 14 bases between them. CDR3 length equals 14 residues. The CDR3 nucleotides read TGTGCCAGCAGTCAGACAGGCTCGGGCACTGAAGCTTTCTTT. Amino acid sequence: CASSQTGSGTEAFF.

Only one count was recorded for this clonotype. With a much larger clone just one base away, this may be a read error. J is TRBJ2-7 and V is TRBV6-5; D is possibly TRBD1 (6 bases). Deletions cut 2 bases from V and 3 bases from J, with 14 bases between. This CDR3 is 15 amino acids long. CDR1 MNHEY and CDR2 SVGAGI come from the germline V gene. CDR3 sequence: CASSYEPGAGYEQYF. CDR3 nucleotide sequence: TGTGCCAGCAGTTACGAGCCAGGGGCGGGCTACGAGCAGTACTTC.

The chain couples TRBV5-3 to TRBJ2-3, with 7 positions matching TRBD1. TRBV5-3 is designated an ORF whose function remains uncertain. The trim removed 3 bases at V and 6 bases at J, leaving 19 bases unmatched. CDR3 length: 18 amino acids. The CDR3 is CARSSRTGGTFPVDTQYF. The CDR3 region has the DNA TGTGCCAGAAGCTCTAGGACAGGAGGAACCTTTCCAGTGGATACGCAGTATTTT.

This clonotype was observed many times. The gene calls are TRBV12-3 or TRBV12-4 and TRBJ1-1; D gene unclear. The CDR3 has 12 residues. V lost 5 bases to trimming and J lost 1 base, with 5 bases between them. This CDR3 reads CASSHPNTEAFF. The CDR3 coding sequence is TGTGCCAGCAGTCACCCGAACACTGAAGCTTTCTTT.

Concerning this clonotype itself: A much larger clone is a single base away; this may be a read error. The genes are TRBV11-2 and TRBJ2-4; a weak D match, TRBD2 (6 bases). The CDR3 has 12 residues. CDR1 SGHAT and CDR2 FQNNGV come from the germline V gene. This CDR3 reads CASSFGGAFQCF. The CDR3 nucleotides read TGTGCCAGCAGCTTTGGAGGGGCCTTTCAGTGCTTC.

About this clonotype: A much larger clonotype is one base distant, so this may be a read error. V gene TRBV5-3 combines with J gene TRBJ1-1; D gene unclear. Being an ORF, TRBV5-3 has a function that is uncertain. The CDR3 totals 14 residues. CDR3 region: CASSWPDTATEALF. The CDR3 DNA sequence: TGTGCCAGCAGCTGGCCTGATACGGCCACTGAAGCTCTCTTT.

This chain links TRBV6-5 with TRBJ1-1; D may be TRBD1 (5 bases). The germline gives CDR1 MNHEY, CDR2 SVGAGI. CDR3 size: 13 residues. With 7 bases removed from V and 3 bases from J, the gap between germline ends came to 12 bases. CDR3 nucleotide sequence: TGTGCCAGCACTCAGGGAGTGTACACTGAAGCTTTCTTT. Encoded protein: CASTQGVYTEAFF.